This T cell receptor beta chain derives from a study of T cell changes during pregnancy in multiple sclerosis. Some clones are missing from TCRdb's copy, which holds only in-frame ones; the method was immunoSEQ multiplex PCR. This sample has about 120,000 clones, with 93% found just once. CDR3 length: 16 amino acids. Germline CDR1 is SNHLY and CDR2 is FYNNEI. V was trimmed by 0 bases and J by 4 bases, leaving 15 bases between them. The count of this clone is one. V is TRBV2 and J is TRBJ1-2; TRBD1 might be the D (5 bases). The TCR comes from a female donor with multiple sclerosis, enrolled in a pregnancy study. The specimen was peripheral blood, collected before pregnancy. The CDR3 DNA sequence: TGTGCCAGCAGTGAAGCGGGGACTGCCGCTTTCTATGGCTACACCTTC. Its translation: CASSEAGTAAFYGYTF.